The 5 T cell receptor beta chains below all came from one sample that was sequenced in a study of blood T cell repertoires in COVID-19. Assay used: immunoSEQ multiplex PCR; TCRdb lists only in-frame clones, some missing. The table lists 150,000 to 200,000 clones, nearly 90% of them singletons. The sequencing input was peripheral blood. These receptors all come from a man aged 45 to 65 with acute or convalescent COVID-19.

The gene calls are TRBV6-5 and TRBJ2-1; the D gene is possibly TRBD1 (5 bases). The germline CDR1 and CDR2 sequences are MNHEY and SVGAGI. The CDR3 is made up of 14 amino acids. V dropped 6 bases and J dropped 2 bases, with 11 bases sitting between them. The CDR3 spells CASSRVGTYNEQFF. The CDR3 DNA sequence: TGTGCCAGCAGCAGGGTTGGGACCTACAATGAGCAGTTCTTC.

The V and J genes are TRBV5-1 and TRBJ1-1; D unresolved. Germline assignment: CDR1 SGHRS and CDR2 YFSETQ. The germline V and J ends were trimmed by 9 bases and 1 base, with 13 bases remaining between them. The CDR3 length is 13 residues. This chain's CDR3 is CATRVRGNTEAFF. CDR3 DNA: TGCGCCACCCGGGTTCGCGGGAACACTGAAGCTTTCTTT.

This clone was recorded once. The CDR3 region has the DNA TGCGCCAGCGCTAGACAGGGAGACACCGGGGAGCTGTTTTTT. Its translation: CASARQGDTGELFF. V and J are TRBV5-1 and TRBJ2-2; 7 bases agree with TRBD1. Germline V gene lookup returns CDR1 SGHRS and CDR2 YFSETQ. The CDR3 runs 14 residues. V gave up 7 bases and J gave up 3 bases; unmatched junction bases: 6.

This sequence joins TRBV21-1 and TRBJ1-3; the D call in the table, TRBD1, was not verified against the DNA. TRBV21-1 represents a pseudogene. The CDR3 is made up of 14 amino acids. This CDR3 is CASGDRGTGNTIYF. The CDR3 DNA follows: TGTGCCAGCGGCGACAGGGGCACTGGAAACACCATATATTTT.

This clone was observed a handful of times. The chain carries TRBV11-2 and TRBJ2-7, with a weak D call TRBD1 (7 bases). This CDR3 is built from 15 residues. V shed 5 bases and J shed 6 bases, with 20 bases lying between them. The V gene's germline CDR1 is SGHAT and CDR2 FQNNGV. CDR3 protein: CASSEGTGEVFEQYF. DNA for the CDR3: TGTGCCAGCAGCGAAGGAACAGGGGAGGTGTTCGAGCAGTACTTC.